This T cell receptor beta chain was recorded in a study of patients and donors after allogeneic stem cell transplantation. From the RT-PCR reads, TCRdb called clonotypes with MiXCR, one entry per CDR3 protein. The sample records 150,000 to 200,000 distinct CDR3 sequences, approximately 30% being singletons. Between the trimmed V and J ends, which lost 2 bases and 2 bases, there was a span of 10 bases. This CDR3 comprises 15 residues. Germline assignment: CDR1 MNHEY and CDR2 SVGEGT. The sequenced sample consisted of blood, either unsorted or a sorted T cell fraction (not recorded which). V is TRBV6-2 or TRBV6-3 and J is TRBJ2-1, with D possibly being TRBD2 (6 bases). The receptor was isolated from a human donor who was either an allogeneic HSCT recipient or a stem cell or donor lymphocyte infusion donor (not recorded which). It is not recorded whose cells these are; they may come from a transplant donor. The CDR3, as DNA: TGTGCCAGCAGTTACACGGGAGTCGCCTACAATGAGCAGTTCTTC. This encodes CASSYTGVAYNEQFF.